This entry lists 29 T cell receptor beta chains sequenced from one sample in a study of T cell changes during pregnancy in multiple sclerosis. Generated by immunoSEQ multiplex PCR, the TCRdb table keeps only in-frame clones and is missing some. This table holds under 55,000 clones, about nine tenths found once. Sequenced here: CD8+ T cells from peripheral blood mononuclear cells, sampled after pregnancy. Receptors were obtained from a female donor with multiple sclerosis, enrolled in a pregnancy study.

The CDR3 is CASAWVVDRGGYTF. CDR3 bases: TGCGCCAGCGCCTGGGTAGTGGACAGAGGTGGCTACACCTTC. The chain is built from TRBV10-1 and TRBJ1-2; maybe TRBD1 (6 bases). The V end lost 8 bases, the J end lost 7 bases, and 20 bases lay between the germline ends. The CDR3 spans 14 residues. Germline loops: CDR1 WNHNN, CDR2 SYGVQD (reference sequence).

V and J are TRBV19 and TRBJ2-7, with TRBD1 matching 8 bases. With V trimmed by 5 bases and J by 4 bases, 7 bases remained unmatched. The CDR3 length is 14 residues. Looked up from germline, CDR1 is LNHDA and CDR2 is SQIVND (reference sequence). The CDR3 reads CASSPATGGYEQYF. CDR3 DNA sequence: TGTGCCAGTAGTCCCGCAACAGGGGGTTACGAGCAGTACTTC.

CDR3 region: CASRSAGEGRIYEQYF. The CDR3 DNA reads TGTGCAAGTCGCTCCGCCGGGGAGGGGCGCATCTACGAGCAGTACTTC. The chain recombines TRBV12-2 with TRBJ2-7; the DNA was not used to check the table's D call, TRBD2. TRBV12-2 is tagged as a pseudogene. This CDR3 comprises 16 residues.

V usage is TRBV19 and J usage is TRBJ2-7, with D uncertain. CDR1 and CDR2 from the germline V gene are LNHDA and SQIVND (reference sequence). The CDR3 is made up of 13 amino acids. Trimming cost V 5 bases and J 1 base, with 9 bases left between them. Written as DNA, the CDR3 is TGTGCCAGTAGTTCGGCGGCTTCCTACGAGCAGTACTTC. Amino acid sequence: CASSSAASYEQYF.

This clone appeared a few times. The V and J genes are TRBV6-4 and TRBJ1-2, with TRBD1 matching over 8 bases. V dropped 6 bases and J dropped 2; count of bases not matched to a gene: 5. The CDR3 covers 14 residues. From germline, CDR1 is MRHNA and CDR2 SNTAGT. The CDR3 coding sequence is TGTGCCAGCAGCGCGACAGGGGAGAACTATGGCTACACCTTC. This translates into CASSATGENYGYTF.

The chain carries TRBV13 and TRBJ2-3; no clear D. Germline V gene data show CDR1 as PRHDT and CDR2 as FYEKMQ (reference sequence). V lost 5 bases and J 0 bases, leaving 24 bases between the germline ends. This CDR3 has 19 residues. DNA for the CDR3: TGTGCCAGCAGCGCCCAGGAACTCAGGTCCACCTCTAGCACAGATACGCAGTATTTT. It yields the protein CASSAQELRSTSSTDTQYF. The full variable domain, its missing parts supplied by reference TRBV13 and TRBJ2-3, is AAGVIQSPRHLIKEKRETATLKCYPIPRHDTVYWYQQGPGQDPQFLISFYEKMQSDKGSIPDRFSAQQFSDYHSELNMSSLELGDSALYFCASSAQELRSTSSTDTQYFGPGTRLTVL.

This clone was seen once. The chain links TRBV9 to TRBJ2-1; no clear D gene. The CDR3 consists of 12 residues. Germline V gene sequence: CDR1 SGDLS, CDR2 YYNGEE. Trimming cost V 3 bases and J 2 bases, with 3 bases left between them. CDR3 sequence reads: CASSAAYNEQFF. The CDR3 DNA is TGTGCCAGCAGCGCCGCCTACAATGAGCAGTTCTTC.

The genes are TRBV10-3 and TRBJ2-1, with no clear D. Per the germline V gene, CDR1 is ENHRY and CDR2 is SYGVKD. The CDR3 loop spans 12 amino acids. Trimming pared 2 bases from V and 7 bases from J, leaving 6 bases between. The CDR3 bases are TGTGCCATCAGTGAGGATGCGAATGAGCAGTTCTTC. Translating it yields CAISEDANEQFF.

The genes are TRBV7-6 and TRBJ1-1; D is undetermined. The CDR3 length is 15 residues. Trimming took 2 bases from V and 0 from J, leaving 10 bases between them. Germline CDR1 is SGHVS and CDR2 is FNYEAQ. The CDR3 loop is CASSLFPSMNTEAFF. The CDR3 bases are TGTGCCAGCAGCTTATTTCCCAGTATGAACACTGAAGCTTTCTTT.

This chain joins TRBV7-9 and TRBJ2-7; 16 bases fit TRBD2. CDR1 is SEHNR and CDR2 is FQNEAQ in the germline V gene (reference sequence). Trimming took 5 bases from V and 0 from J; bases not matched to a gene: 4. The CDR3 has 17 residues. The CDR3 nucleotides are TGTGCCAGCAGCCAGGGACTAGCGGGGGGGAGCTCCTACGAGCAGTACTTC. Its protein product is CASSQGLAGGSSYEQYF.

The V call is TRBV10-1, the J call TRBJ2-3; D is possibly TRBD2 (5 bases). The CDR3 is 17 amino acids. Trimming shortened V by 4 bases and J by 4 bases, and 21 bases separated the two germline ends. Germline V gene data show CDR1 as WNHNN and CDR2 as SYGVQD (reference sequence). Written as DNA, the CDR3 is TGCGCCAGCAGTGCGATCACTTCGGACTCTTACCCAGATACGCAGTATTTT. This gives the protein CASSAITSDSYPDTQYF.

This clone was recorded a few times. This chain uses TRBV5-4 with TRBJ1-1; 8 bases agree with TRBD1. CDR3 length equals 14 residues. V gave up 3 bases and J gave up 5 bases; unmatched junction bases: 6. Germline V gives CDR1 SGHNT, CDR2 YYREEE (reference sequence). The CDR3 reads CASSYGQGRTEAFF. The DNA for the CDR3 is TGTGCCAGCAGCTATGGACAGGGTCGGACTGAAGCTTTCTTT. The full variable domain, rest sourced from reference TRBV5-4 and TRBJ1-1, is ETGVTQSPTHLIKTRGQQVTLRCSSQSGHNTVSWYQQALGQGPQFIFQYYREEENGRGNFPPRFSGLQFPNYSSELNVNALELDDSALYLCASSYGQGRTEAFFGQGTRLTVV.

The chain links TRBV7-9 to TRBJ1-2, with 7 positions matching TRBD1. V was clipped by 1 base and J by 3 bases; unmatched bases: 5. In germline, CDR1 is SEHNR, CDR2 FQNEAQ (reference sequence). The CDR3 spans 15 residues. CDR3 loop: CASSLETGTDYGYTF. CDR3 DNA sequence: TGTGCCAGCAGCTTAGAAACCGGGACAGACTATGGCTACACCTTC.

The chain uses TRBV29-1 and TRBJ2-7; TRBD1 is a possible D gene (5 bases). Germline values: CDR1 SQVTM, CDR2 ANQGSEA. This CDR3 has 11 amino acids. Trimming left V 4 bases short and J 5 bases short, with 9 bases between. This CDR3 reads CSVVGLDEQYF. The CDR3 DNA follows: TGCAGCGTTGTGGGGCTCGACGAGCAGTACTTC.

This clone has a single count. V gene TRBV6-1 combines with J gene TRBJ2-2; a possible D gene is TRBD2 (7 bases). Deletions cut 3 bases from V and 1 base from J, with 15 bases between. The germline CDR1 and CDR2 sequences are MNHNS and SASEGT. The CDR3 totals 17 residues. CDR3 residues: CASSENLGGENTGELFF. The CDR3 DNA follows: TGTGCCAGCAGTGAGAATTTAGGGGGGGAGAACACCGGGGAGCTGTTTTTT.

CDR3 sequence reads: CASKPTSGGQEWDEQFF. CDR3 DNA: TGTGCCAGTAAACCGACTAGCGGGGGGCAAGAGTGGGATGAGCAGTTCTTC. This chain joins TRBV19 and TRBJ2-1; 13 nucleotides agree with TRBD2. Per germline, CDR1 LNHDA and CDR2 SQIVND (reference sequence). With V trimmed by 7 bases and J by 8 bases, 14 bases remained unmatched. The CDR3 is 17 amino acids.

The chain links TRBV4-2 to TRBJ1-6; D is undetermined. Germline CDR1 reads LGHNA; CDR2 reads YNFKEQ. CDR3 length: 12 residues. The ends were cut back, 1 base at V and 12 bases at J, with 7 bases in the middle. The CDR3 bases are TGTGCCAGCAGCCAAGGAGGGTTACCCCTCCACTTT. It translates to CASSQGGLPLHF.

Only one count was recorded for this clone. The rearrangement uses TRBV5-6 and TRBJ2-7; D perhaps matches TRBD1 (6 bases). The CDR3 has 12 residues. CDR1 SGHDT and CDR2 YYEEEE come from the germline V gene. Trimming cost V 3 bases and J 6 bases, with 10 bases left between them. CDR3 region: CASSSRGPEQYF. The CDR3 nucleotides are TGTGCCAGCAGCTCCAGGGGTCCCGAGCAGTACTTC.

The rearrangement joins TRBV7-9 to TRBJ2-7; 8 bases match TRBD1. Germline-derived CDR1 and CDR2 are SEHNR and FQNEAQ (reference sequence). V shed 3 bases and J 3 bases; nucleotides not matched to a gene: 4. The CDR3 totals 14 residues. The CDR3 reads CASSLLGQGYEQYF. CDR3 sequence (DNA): TGTGCCAGCAGCTTGCTAGGACAGGGCTACGAGCAGTACTTC.

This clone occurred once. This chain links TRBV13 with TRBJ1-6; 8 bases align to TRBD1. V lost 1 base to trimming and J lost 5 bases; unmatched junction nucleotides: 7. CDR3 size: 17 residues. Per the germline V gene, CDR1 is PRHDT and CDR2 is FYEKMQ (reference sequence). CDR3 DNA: TGTGCCAGCAGCTTAGCGGGACAGGAATTAAATAATTCACCCCTCCACTTT. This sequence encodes CASSLAGQELNNSPLHF.

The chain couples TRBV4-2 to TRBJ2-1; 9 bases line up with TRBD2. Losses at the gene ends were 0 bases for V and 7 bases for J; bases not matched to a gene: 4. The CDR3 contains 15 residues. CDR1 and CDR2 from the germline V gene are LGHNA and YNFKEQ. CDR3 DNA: TGTGCCAGCAGCCAAGATGGCGGGGGGGTAAATGAGCAGTTCTTC. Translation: CASSQDGGGVNEQFF.

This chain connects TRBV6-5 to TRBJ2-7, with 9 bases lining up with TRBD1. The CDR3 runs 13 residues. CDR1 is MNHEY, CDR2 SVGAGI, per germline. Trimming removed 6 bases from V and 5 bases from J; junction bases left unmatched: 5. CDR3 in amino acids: CASSRGQGDEQYF. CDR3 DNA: TGTGCCAGCAGCCGGGGACAGGGCGACGAGCAGTACTTC.

CDR3 coding DNA: TGTGCCAGCACCCTACAGGGGATCGGGAATGGCTACACCTTC. This translates into CASTLQGIGNGYTF. This chain connects TRBV27 to TRBJ1-2; TRBD1 matches at 7 bases. This CDR3 has 14 amino acids. V shed 7 bases and J 6 bases; nucleotides not matched to a gene: 11. The germline V gene has CDR1 MNHEY and CDR2 SMNVEV (reference sequence).

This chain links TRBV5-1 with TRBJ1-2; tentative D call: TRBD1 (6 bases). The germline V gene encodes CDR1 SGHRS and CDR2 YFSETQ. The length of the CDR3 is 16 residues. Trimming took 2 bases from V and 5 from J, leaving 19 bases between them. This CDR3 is CASSFYMTGVGYGYTF. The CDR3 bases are TGCGCCAGCAGCTTTTACATGACAGGAGTAGGATATGGCTACACCTTC.

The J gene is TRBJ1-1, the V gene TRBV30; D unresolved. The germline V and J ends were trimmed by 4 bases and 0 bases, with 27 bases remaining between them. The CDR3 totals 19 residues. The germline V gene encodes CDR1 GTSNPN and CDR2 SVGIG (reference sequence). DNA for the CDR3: TGTGCCTGGACACGGGAGGCGGACGGCGGACGAAATCTGAACACTGAAGCTTTCTTT. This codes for CAWTREADGGRNLNTEAFF. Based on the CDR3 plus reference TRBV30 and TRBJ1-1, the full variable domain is SQTIHQWPATLVQPVGSPLSLECTVEGTSNPNLYWYRQAAGRGLQLLFYSVGIGQISSEVPQNLSASRPQDRQFILSSKKLLLSDSGFYLCAWTREADGGRNLNTEAFFGQGTRLTVV.

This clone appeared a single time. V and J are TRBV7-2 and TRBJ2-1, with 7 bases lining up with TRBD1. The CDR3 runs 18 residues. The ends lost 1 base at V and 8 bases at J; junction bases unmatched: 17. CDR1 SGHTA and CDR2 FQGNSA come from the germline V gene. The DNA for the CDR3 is TGTGCCAGCAGCTTAGTTGGCCGGACAGGTTCATGGAGCGATGAGCAGTTCTTC. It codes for CASSLVGRTGSWSDEQFF.

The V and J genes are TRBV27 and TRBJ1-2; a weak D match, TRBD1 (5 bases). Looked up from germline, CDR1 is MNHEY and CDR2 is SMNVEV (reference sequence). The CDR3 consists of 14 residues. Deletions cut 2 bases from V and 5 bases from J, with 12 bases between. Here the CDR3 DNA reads TGTGCCAGCAGTTTAAAGGTGGCAGGGTATGGCTACACCTTC. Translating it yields CASSLKVAGYGYTF.

In DNA, the CDR3 is TGTGCCAGCAGCCCCCCAAGGGGCTACGAGCAGTACTTC. Protein: CASSPPRGYEQYF. The gene calls are TRBV9 and TRBJ2-7; weak D call: TRBD1 (5 bases). CDR3 length equals 13 residues. V was trimmed by 4 bases and J by 3 bases, leaving 11 bases between them. Germline CDR1 is SGDLS and CDR2 is YYNGEE. The complete variable domain, with remaining parts taken from reference TRBV9 and TRBJ2-7, reads DSGVTQTPKHLITATGQRVTLRCSPRSGDLSVYWYQQSLDQGLQFLIQYYNGEERAKGNILERFSAQQFPDLHSELNLSSLELGDSALYFCASSPPRGYEQYFGPGTRLTVT.

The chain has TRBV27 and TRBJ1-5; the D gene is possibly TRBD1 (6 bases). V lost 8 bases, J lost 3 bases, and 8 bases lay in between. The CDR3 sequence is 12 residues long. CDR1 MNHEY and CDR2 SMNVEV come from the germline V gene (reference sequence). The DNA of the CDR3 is TGTGCCAGCGGGGACAACAATCAGCCCCAGCATTTT. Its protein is CASGDNNQPQHF.